These 32 T cell receptor beta chains share one sample of origin, sequenced in a study of CD8+ T cells in alopecia areata. RNA was extracted and reverse transcribed into cDNA as the sequencing template. TCRdb's copy holds only in-frame clones and misses some; the assay was immunoSEQ multiplex PCR. Here the sample spans under 200,000 clones, approximately 60% being singletons. Treatment specified: oral pan-JAK inhibitor, 5-10 mg twice daily. This material consisted of CD4+ T cells sorted from blood, taken at week 24, from a patient treated with tofacitinib. The origin of the receptors is a human donor with alopecia areata.

This clone was seen more than once but under ten times. The chain combines TRBV29-1 with TRBJ1-1, with D unclear. V lost 7 bases, J lost 7 bases, and 13 bases lay in between. Germline loops: CDR1 SQVTM, CDR2 ANQGSEA. This CDR3 comprises 11 residues. CDR3 residues: CSAKRTNEAFF. The CDR3 DNA is TGCAGCGCCAAGCGGACCAATGAAGCTTTCTTT.

CDR3 sequence: CASTIDREETQYF. DNA of the CDR3: TGTGCCAGCACCATCGACAGGGAAGAGACCCAGTACTTC. V and J are TRBV2 and TRBJ2-5; 7 bases are shared with TRBD1. J was trimmed by 3 bases and V by 7 bases; bases with no gene match: 5. The germline gives CDR1 SNHLY, CDR2 FYNNEI. This CDR3 is built from 13 residues.

V and J are TRBV5-1 and TRBJ1-1; D not certain. V was trimmed by 2 bases and J by 3 bases, leaving 8 bases between them. Germline-derived CDR1 and CDR2 are SGHRS and YFSETQ. The CDR3 loop spans 13 amino acids. The CDR3 sequence is CASSFGMDTEAFF. The DNA of the CDR3 is TGCGCCAGCAGCTTTGGGATGGACACTGAAGCTTTCTTT. The complete variable domain, with remaining parts taken from reference TRBV5-1 and TRBJ1-1, reads KAGVTQTPRYLIKTRGQQVTLSCSPISGHRSVSWYQQTPGQGLQFLFEYFSETQRNKGNFPGRFSGRQFSNSRSEMNVSTLELGDSALYLCASSFGMDTEAFFGQGTRLTVV.

The chain couples TRBV6-4 to TRBJ2-7; the D gene could be TRBD1 or TRBD2 (5 bases each). The germline CDR1 and CDR2 sequences are MRHNA and SNTAGT. Trimming took 10 bases from V and 6 from J, leaving 10 bases between them. The CDR3 covers 10 residues. The CDR3 nucleotides read TGTGCCAACCAGGGACGCGAGCAGTACTTC. Translated, it gives CANQGREQYF.

This chain joins TRBV2 and TRBJ1-2; 7 nucleotides align to TRBD1. CDR3 size: 13 residues. Per germline, CDR1 SNHLY and CDR2 FYNNEI. J gave up 7 bases and V 4 bases, and 6 bases lay outside the gene matches. CDR3 nucleotides: TGTGCCAGCAGTGTGGGACAGCCCTCTGGCTACACCTTC. Amino acids: CASSVGQPSGYTF.

This clone was detected a few times. This chain links TRBV11-2 with TRBJ2-1, with TRBD2 matching 10 bases. V lost 5 bases to trimming and J lost 2 bases; unmatched junction nucleotides: 9. The CDR3 totals 17 residues. In germline, CDR1 is SGHAT, CDR2 FQNNGV. CDR3 coding DNA: TGTGCCAGCAGCCCTAGCATAGCGGGGGGCGCCTACAATGAGCAGTTCTTC. Residues: CASSPSIAGGAYNEQFF.

The V gene is TRBV6-5, the J gene TRBJ2-2; D tentatively fits TRBD1 or TRBD2 (5 bases each). With 4 bases removed from V and 5 bases from J, the gap between germline ends came to 14 bases. Germline CDR1 is MNHEY and CDR2 is SVGAGI. The CDR3 spans 15 residues. For the CDR3, the DNA is TGTGCCAGCAGTTTGGGACCGAGGATAACCGGGGAGCTGTTTTTT. Encoded protein: CASSLGPRITGELFF.

The chain employs TRBV5-1 and TRBJ2-5; 10 nucleotides align to TRBD1. Looked up from germline, CDR1 is SGHRS and CDR2 is YFSETQ. The CDR3 length is 14 residues. The trim removed 7 bases at V and 5 bases at J, leaving 8 bases unmatched. CDR3 loop: CASRKTGGVETQYF. For the CDR3, the DNA is TGCGCCAGCCGGAAGACAGGGGGCGTCGAGACCCAGTACTTC.

In this sample, this clone turned up a few times. The chain joins TRBV29-1 to TRBJ2-6; D uncertain. CDR3 length: 13 amino acids. Germline CDR1 and CDR2: SQVTM and ANQGSEA. The V and J ends lost 4 bases and 2 bases respectively, with 6 bases between them. CDR3 in amino acids: CSVGVTGANVLTF. DNA of the CDR3: TGCAGCGTTGGTGTAACTGGGGCCAACGTCCTGACTTTC.

This clone appeared many times. The rearrangement joins TRBV29-1 to TRBJ2-3; tentatively, D is TRBD2 (5 bases). Germline CDR1 reads SQVTM; CDR2 reads ANQGSEA. Trimming stripped 5 bases from V and 6 bases from J, with 18 bases between. The CDR3 is 14 amino acids. In DNA, the CDR3 is TGCAGCGTTCGGCCCCTGCGGGCTCCGGATACGCAGTATTTT. Its translation: CSVRPLRAPDTQYF.

V usage is TRBV30 and J usage is TRBJ1-1; D call uncertain. The CDR3 consists of 11 residues. The V and J ends lost 4 bases and 1 base respectively, with 4 bases between them. The germline V gene encodes CDR1 GTSNPN and CDR2 SVGIG (reference sequence). DNA of the CDR3: TGTGCCTGGAATGAGAACACTGAAGCTTTCTTT. The encoded protein is CAWNENTEAFF.

This clone was picked up many times. This rearrangement joins TRBV6-6 to TRBJ2-7, with 10 bases that match TRBD1. CDR3 size: 15 residues. The trim removed 4 bases at V and 2 bases at J, leaving 5 bases unmatched. The germline V gene has CDR1 MNHNY and CDR2 SVGAGI (reference sequence). The CDR3 DNA sequence: TGTGCCAGCAGTTCCCCGGGACAGGGGACCTACGAGCAGTACTTC. Translation: CASSSPGQGTYEQYF.

CDR3 in amino acids: CSVFVGAFNEQFF. In nucleotides, the CDR3 is TGCAGCGTGTTTGTGGGGGCGTTTAATGAGCAGTTCTTC. This sequence joins TRBV29-1 and TRBJ2-1, with D perhaps TRBD1 (6 bases). CDR1 SQVTM and CDR2 ANQGSEA come from the germline V gene. V lost 6 bases and J 7 bases, leaving 16 bases between the germline ends. The CDR3 covers 13 residues.

For this clone: The same CDR3 also results from other DNA sequences found in this sample. The rearrangement links TRBV10-3 to TRBJ1-5, with D maybe TRBD1 (5 bases). CDR1 and CDR2 (germline): ENHRY, SYGVKD. The CDR3 contains 13 residues. V lost 7 bases and J 0 bases, leaving 7 bases between the germline ends. The CDR3 sequence: CAITGGSNQPQHF. The DNA for the CDR3 is TGTGCCATCACGGGGGGTAGCAATCAGCCCCAGCATTTT.

This clone occurred a few times. The chain links TRBV7-9 to TRBJ1-1, with TRBD1 matching 10 bases. The CDR3 is 16 residues long. The germline gives CDR1 SEHNR, CDR2 FQNEAQ (reference sequence). Losses at the gene ends were 3 bases for V and 4 bases for J; bases not matched to a gene: 8. CDR3 coding DNA: TGTGCCAGCAGCTTTACGACAGGGGGCAGGAGCACTGAAGCTTTCTTT. Protein sequence: CASSFTTGGRSTEAFF.

The table lists this clone with a few counts. The rearrangement joins TRBV15 to TRBJ2-7; the D is unclear. CDR3 length equals 16 residues. V lost 2 bases and J lost 2, with 16 bases in between. The germline gives CDR1 LNHNV, CDR2 YYDKDF (reference sequence). The CDR3 DNA sequence: TGTGCCACCAGCAGATCCCATCTCGTAGACCCCTACGAGCAGTACTTC. It specifies CATSRSHLVDPYEQYF.

This clone ranks as medium-sized. The rearrangement uses TRBV14 and TRBJ2-7, with 10 bases aligning to TRBD1. In germline, CDR1 is SGHDN, CDR2 FVKESK. Losses at the gene ends were 4 bases for V and 0 bases for J; bases not matched to a gene: 0. This CDR3 has 14 amino acids. CDR3 DNA: TGTGCCAGCAGCCGGACAGGGGGCTCCTACGAGCAGTACTTC. Residues: CASSRTGGSYEQYF. The variable domain in full, completed from reference TRBV14 and TRBJ2-7, reads EAGVTQFPSHSVIEKGQTVTLRCDPISGHDNLYWYRRVMGKEIKFLLHFVKESKQDESGMPNNRFLAERTGGTYSTLKVQPAELEDSGVYFCASSRTGGSYEQYFGPGTRLTVT.

The chain has TRBV5-6 and TRBJ2-1; 8 nucleotides line up with TRBD1. J gave up 5 bases and V 5 bases, and 12 bases lay outside the gene matches. Germline V lookup: CDR1 SGHDT, CDR2 YYEEEE. This CDR3 is 16 amino acids long. CDR3: CASRSLVQGDHNEQFF. CDR3 coding DNA: TGTGCCAGCAGGTCCCTGGTACAGGGGGACCACAATGAGCAGTTCTTC. The full variable domain, rest sourced from reference TRBV5-6 and TRBJ2-1, is DAGVTQSPTHLIKTRGQQVTLRCSPKSGHDTVSWYQQALGQGPQFIFQYYEEEERQRGNFPDRFSGHQFPNYSSELNVNALLLGDSALYLCASRSLVQGDHNEQFFGPGTRLTVL.

CDR3 DNA: TGTGCCTGGAGTGTAGAGGGGGACGCGAGACTAGCCAAAAACATTCAGTACTTC. Encoded protein: CAWSVEGDARLAKNIQYF. The chain uses TRBV30 and TRBJ2-4, with D possibly TRBD1 on 6 matching bases. Germline CDR1 reads GTSNPN; CDR2 reads SVGIG (reference sequence). Trimming took off 0 bases at V and 0 bases at J, with 18 bases between the two ends. The CDR3 covers 18 residues.

There are a few counts of this clone. The CDR3 DNA reads as TGTGCCAGCAGTCCCGGATCAGGGGGACGGAATCAGCCCCAGCATTTT. Its translation: CASSPGSGGRNQPQHF. The chain links TRBV27 to TRBJ1-5; the match to TRBD1 covers 7 bases. Germline CDR1 reads MNHEY; CDR2 reads SMNVEV (reference sequence). This CDR3 is 16 amino acids long. V lost 5 bases to trimming and J lost 4 bases; unmatched junction nucleotides: 11.

In nucleotides, the CDR3 is TGTGCCTGGAAGAGGGGGATCACTGAAGCTTTCTTT. Translation gives CAWKRGITEAFF. This chain links TRBV30 with TRBJ1-1; D is perhaps TRBD1 (6 bases). Germline loops: CDR1 GTSNPN, CDR2 SVGIG (reference sequence). The CDR3 consists of 12 residues. V was shortened by 4 bases and J by 4 bases, with 10 bases between the two germline ends.

The V call is TRBV18, the J call TRBJ2-5, with D perhaps matching TRBD1 (6 bases). The CDR3 length is 15 residues. The V gene's germline CDR1 is KGHSH and CDR2 LQKENI. V was trimmed by 3 bases and J by 5 bases, leaving 16 bases between them. The CDR3 loop reads CASSPVGQSTETQYF. The CDR3 coding sequence is TGTGCCAGCTCACCCGTAGGACAGAGCACGGAGACCCAGTACTTC.

The rearrangement uses TRBV10-3 and TRBJ2-5, with 12 bases that match TRBD1. This CDR3 spans 16 amino acids. Trimming removed 5 bases from V and 4 bases from J; junction bases left unmatched: 8. Per germline, CDR1 ENHRY and CDR2 SYGVKD. This CDR3 reads CAISIRDRGQGETQYF. For the CDR3, the DNA is TGTGCCATCAGTATCCGGGACAGGGGGCAGGGAGAGACCCAGTACTTC.

This clone was counted between two and nine times. Other DNA sequences in the sample encode the same CDR3. This chain connects TRBV20-1 to TRBJ1-1; D remains unclear. Trimming removed 5 bases at V and 1 base at J, with 5 bases between. This CDR3 comprises 11 residues. Germline V gene lookup returns CDR1 DFQATT and CDR2 SNEGSKA (reference sequence). CDR3 sequence: CSADTNTEAFF. In DNA form, the CDR3 reads TGCAGTGCTGATACGAACACTGAAGCTTTCTTT.

The chain joins TRBV29-1 to TRBJ2-7; possibly TRBD2 for D (6 bases). Trimming removed 0 bases at V and 0 bases at J, with 12 bases between. CDR1 is SQVTM and CDR2 is ANQGSEA in the germline V gene. CDR3 length: 15 amino acids. The CDR3 DNA is TGCAGCGTTGAAGATTGGAGGGATCCCTCCTACGAGCAGTACTTC. This codes for CSVEDWRDPSYEQYF.

This clone turned up a few times. J is TRBJ2-4 and V is TRBV7-9, with D tentatively TRBD1 (6 bases). Trimming shortened V by 5 bases and J by 1 base, and 12 bases separated the two germline ends. The CDR3 contains 15 residues. Looked up from germline, CDR1 is SEHNR and CDR2 is FQNEAQ (reference sequence). CDR3 DNA sequence: TGTGCCAGCAGCCATTGGGGGCAGGCCAAAAACATTCAGTACTTC. The encoded protein is CASSHWGQAKNIQYF.

The CDR3 region has the DNA TGTGCCAGCAGGACTAGCGGGGACTACAATGAGCAGTTCTTC. It codes for CASRTSGDYNEQFF. This chain connects TRBV6-5 to TRBJ2-1, with 11 bases identical to TRBD2. The V gene's germline CDR1 is MNHEY and CDR2 SVGAGI. V dropped 6 bases and J dropped 3; count of bases not matched to a gene: 1. The CDR3 loop spans 14 amino acids.

A few counts support this clone. The junction and the germline gene differ at one end; a read error may be behind it. The chain carries TRBV7-7 and TRBJ2-5; D might be TRBD2 (6 bases). Looked up from germline, CDR1 is SSHAT and CDR2 is FNYEAQ (reference sequence). The CDR3 has 14 amino acids. CDR3 nucleotide sequence: TGTGCTAGCAGCCCCGCAGGGAGGCAAGAGACCCAGTACTTC. This gives the protein CASSPAGRQETQYF.

This clone has only a few counts. The chain employs TRBV2 and TRBJ2-3, with D perhaps matching TRBD2 (5 bases). V lost 4 bases and J lost 3, with 14 bases in between. This CDR3 spans 15 amino acids. Germline values: CDR1 SNHLY, CDR2 FYNNEI. This CDR3 is CASSASPARTDTQYF. CDR3 DNA: TGTGCCAGCAGTGCTAGCCCCGCACGGACAGATACGCAGTATTTT.

This rearrangement joins TRBV7-9 to TRBJ1-5; D remains unclear. With 1 base removed from V and 5 bases from J, the gap between germline ends came to 6 bases. Germline CDR1 is SEHNR and CDR2 is FQNEAQ (reference sequence). The CDR3 contains 13 residues. The CDR3 reads CASSLEAHQPQHF. The DNA for the CDR3 is TGTGCCAGCAGCTTAGAGGCCCATCAGCCCCAGCATTTT.

The V gene is TRBV5-6, the J gene TRBJ2-5; 9 nucleotides agree with TRBD2. After removal of 4 bases from V and 4 bases from J, the junction contained 5 bases not matched to a gene. The CDR3 totals 14 residues. Germline V gives CDR1 SGHDT, CDR2 YYEEEE. CDR3 amino acids: CASSPEAGGETQYF. In DNA, the CDR3 is TGTGCCAGCAGCCCCGAAGCGGGGGGAGAGACCCAGTACTTC.

V and J are TRBV2 and TRBJ2-5; D not resolved. Germline CDR1 SNHLY, CDR2 FYNNEI. This CDR3 spans 15 amino acids. Trimming left V 5 bases short and J 0 bases short, with 13 bases between. The CDR3, as DNA: TGTGCCAGCAGTCAGACAAGGATTAACCAAGAGACCCAGTACTTC. It translates to CASSQTRINQETQYF.